What follows is one TCR beta chain and its context. The clone's antigen remains unknown. One base away there is no much larger clone; base qualities are not given. The CDR3 spans 15 residues, from the cysteine through the phenylalanine. Of the read, only the CDR3 DNA is kept; its 45 bases are in frame from base 1. Sequences MNHEY (CDR1) and SVGAGI (CDR2) are obtained from the germline V gene. The germline V end is reduced by 5 bases and the J end by 7 bases; junction bases left unmatched: 5. The data derive from a study of T cell changes during pregnancy in multiple sclerosis (dated by TCRdb to about 2019). For context, the study as a whole: The study looked at changes in the T cell repertoire across pregnancy in women with multiple sclerosis.

To prepare the library, the immunoSEQ multiplex PCR assay was applied. TCRdb retrieved this table from immuneACCESS and kept in-frame rearrangements only. Not all clones are present; in checked studies, unresolved V genes account for under half, and no reason is known for the remainder. The sample table shows almost 50,000 clones, and about 90% are seen once. The ten largest clones add up to approximately 0.4% of the sample. The input for sequencing was CD4+ T cells from peripheral blood mononuclear cells, taken in the second trimester of pregnancy. The sequence joins TRBV6-5 to TRBJ2-2, and 12 junctional nucleotides match TRBD2. The receptor's source is a female donor in good health, enrolled as a control in a pregnancy study. The CDR3 region: CASSPRLAGDGELFF. The DNA sequence is as follows: TGTGCCAGCAGTCCGCGACTAGCGGGAGACGGGGAGCTGTTTTTT.